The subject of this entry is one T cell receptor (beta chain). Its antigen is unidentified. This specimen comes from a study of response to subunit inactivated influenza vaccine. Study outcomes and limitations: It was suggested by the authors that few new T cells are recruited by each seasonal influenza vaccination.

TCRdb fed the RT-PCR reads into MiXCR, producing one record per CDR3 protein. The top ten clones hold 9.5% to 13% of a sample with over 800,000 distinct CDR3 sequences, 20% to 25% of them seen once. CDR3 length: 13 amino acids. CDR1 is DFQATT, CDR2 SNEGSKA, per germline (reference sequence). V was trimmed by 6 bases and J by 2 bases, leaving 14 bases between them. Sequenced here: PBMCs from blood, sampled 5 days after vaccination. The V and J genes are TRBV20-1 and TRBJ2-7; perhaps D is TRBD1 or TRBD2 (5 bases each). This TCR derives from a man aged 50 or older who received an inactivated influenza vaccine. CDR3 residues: CSATWGRPYEQYF. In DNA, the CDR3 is TGCAGTGCGACCTGGGGACGGCCCTACGAGCAGTACTTC.